The table lists the clone carrying this T cell receptor beta chain with a few counts. Whole blood was used without fractionation, so all unsorted peripheral T cells were included. People with immunomodulatory therapy, recent vaccination or treatment interruptions were not enrolled. Alpha and beta constant-region primers primed reverse transcription of around 550 ng RNA. Using multiplexing indices, alpha and beta chain libraries were generated apart by chain-specific third strand synthesis. TCRdb re-derived calls from the 5' RACE reads in MiXCR, one entry per CDR3 protein. Among around 7,600 distinct CDR3 sequences listed, more than 8.5% were seen once. The entry originates in a study of HIV-infected patients and healthy controls. The overall study: About 75% of the sixteen became undetectable by the second bleed, and all after another year of therapy.

The receptor was derived from an adult with HIV infection. The sample here was blood, taken before antiretroviral therapy.

The CDR3 DNA follows: TGCGCCAGCACCGTGGGCCAGGGTGTCTCCGGGGAGCTGTTTTTT. Amino acids: CASTVGQGVSGELFF. The rearrangement links TRBV5-1 to TRBJ2-2; D is perhaps TRBD1 (5 bases). V was pared by 6 bases and J by 6 bases, with 18 bases between. Germline V gene data show CDR1 as SGHRS and CDR2 as YFSETQ. This CDR3 is built from 15 residues.